Shown below are 18 T cell receptor beta chains from a single sample sequenced in a study of T cells after yellow fever vaccination. Each CDR3 protein is one row after TCRdb ran MiXCR on the 5' RACE reads. The sample carries about 300,000 distinct CDR3 sequences, around 7% recorded once. This specimen consisted of PBMCs, obtained about 41 days after the first yellow fever vaccination. Source of these receptors: a man in his late teens or twenties who received the YFV17D yellow fever vaccine.

This clonotype was recorded many times. This sequence joins TRBV7-9 and TRBJ2-1, with a tentative D call TRBD1 (6 bases). Per the germline V gene, CDR1 is SEHNR and CDR2 is FQNEAQ (reference sequence). V was shortened by 1 base and J by 7 bases, with 14 bases between the two germline ends. The CDR3 has 15 amino acids. The CDR3 region has the DNA TGTGCCAGCAGCTTAGTGGGCCTGAGGGGGAATGAGCAGTTCTTC. Its protein product is CASSLVGLRGNEQFF.

In its sample, this clonotype was seen a few times. The chain has TRBV5-5 and TRBJ2-7; D call uncertain. The CDR3 totals 14 residues. Germline values: CDR1 SGHKS, CDR2 YYEKEE (reference sequence). The V end lost 6 bases, the J end lost 4 bases, and 17 bases lay between the germline ends. The CDR3 here is CASKAPKGSYEQYV. For the CDR3, the DNA is TGTGCCAGCAAAGCCCCGAAGGGTTCTTACGAGCAGTACGTC.

V is TRBV12-3 or TRBV12-4 and J is TRBJ2-7, with no clear D. This CDR3 region has 13 residues. V was clipped by 1 base and J by 2 bases, with 6 bases between them. The CDR3 protein is CASSLGAAYEQYV. The CDR3 DNA reads TGTGCCAGCAGTTTAGGTGCAGCCTACGAGCAGTACGTC.

V and J are TRBV28 and TRBJ2-7; weak D call: TRBD1 (5 bases). The germline V and J ends were trimmed by 3 bases and 2 bases, with 11 bases remaining between them. The length of the CDR3 is 14 residues. Germline V gene sequence: CDR1 MDHEN, CDR2 SYDVKM. CDR3 in amino acids: CASSFQGTPYEQYV. In nucleotides, the CDR3 is TGTGCCAGCAGTTTTCAGGGAACCCCCTACGAGCAGTACGTC.

The sample holds a few counts of this clonotype. The gene calls are TRBV12-3 or TRBV12-4 and TRBJ2-3; 9 positions match TRBD1. CDR3 length equals 17 residues. Germline trimming cut 6 bases from V and 4 bases from J; bases unmatched to any gene: 14. In DNA form, the CDR3 reads TGTGCCAGCAGCATAGGGAGGGGGACAGGGTCGGCAGATACGCAGTATTTT. Translated, it gives CASSIGRGTGSADTQYF.

The gene calls are TRBV7-8 and TRBJ2-5; D unresolved. CDR1 is SGHVS, CDR2 FQNEAQ, per germline. V was clipped by 6 bases and J by 5 bases, with 10 bases between them. The CDR3 extends over 12 amino acids. CDR3 bases: TGTGCCAGCAGTTTTGGGTTGGAGACCCAGTACTTC. It yields the protein CASSFGLETQYF.

This sequence joins TRBV7-6 and TRBJ1-6; the D gene is possibly TRBD1 (5 bases). V shed 3 bases and J shed 10 bases, with 16 bases lying between them. The germline CDR1 and CDR2 sequences are SGHVS and FNYEAQ. The CDR3 is 15 residues long. CDR3 residues: CASSFQGSVGSPLHF. The CDR3 nucleotides read TGTGCCAGCAGCTTCCAGGGTTCCGTCGGATCACCCCTCCACTTT.

The V and J genes are TRBV7-2 and TRBJ2-5, with D possibly called TRBD1 or TRBD2 (5 bases each). CDR3 length: 14 amino acids. Germline values: CDR1 SGHTA, CDR2 FQGNSA. The V end was cut by 2 bases, the J end by 5 bases, with 12 bases between. CDR3 sequence reads: CASSLTGTWETQYF. CDR3 nucleotides: TGTGCCAGCAGCTTAACGGGGACCTGGGAGACCCAGTACTTC.

J is TRBJ2-1 and V is TRBV7-2; D not certain. The V gene's germline CDR1 is SGHTA and CDR2 FQGNSA. The CDR3 consists of 13 residues. Trimming took off 1 base at V and 13 bases at J, with 14 bases between the two ends. CDR3 sequence: CASSLVHGEKQFF. DNA for the CDR3: TGTGCCAGCAGCTTAGTACATGGAGAAAAACAGTTCTTC.

The V and J genes are TRBV29-1 and TRBJ2-2; D ambiguous. V lost 3 bases and J lost 6, with 8 bases in between. The CDR3 has 12 residues. CDR1 is SQVTM, CDR2 ANQGSEA, per germline. CDR3 sequence: CSVEFGSGELFF. The CDR3 nucleotides read TGCAGCGTTGAGTTCGGGTCCGGGGAGCTGTTTTTT.

The V gene is TRBV11-2, the J gene TRBJ2-2; TRBD2 matches at 10 bases. Looked up from germline, CDR1 is SGHAT and CDR2 is FQNNGV. The ends lost 6 bases at V and 2 bases at J; junction bases unmatched: 6. The CDR3 spans 16 residues. This CDR3 is CASSTTSGVNTGELFF. CDR3 sequence (DNA): TGTGCCAGCAGTACAACTAGCGGGGTTAACACCGGGGAGCTGTTTTTT.

This clonotype has only a few counts. The chain employs TRBV20-1 and TRBJ2-3; D remains ambiguous. Germline values: CDR1 DFQATT, CDR2 SNEGSKA (reference sequence). The CDR3 consists of 14 residues. The CDR3 bases are TGCACTCTACTCCCCCCAGCCCGCACAGATACGCAGTATTTT. Amino acid sequence: CTLLPPARTDTQYF.

This clonotype was picked up a small number of times. CDR3 sequence reads: CASSRTGLTGYNEQFF. The CDR3 DNA sequence: TGTGCCAGCAGCCGGACAGGGTTAACAGGGTACAATGAGCAGTTCTTC. The rearrangement links TRBV7-3 to TRBJ2-1, with 8 bases identical to TRBD1. The CDR3 consists of 16 residues. CDR1 and CDR2 from the germline V gene are SGHTA and FQGTGA. The V gene end was trimmed by 5 bases and the J gene end by 4 bases; junction bases not matched to a gene: 10.

In its sample, this clonotype was seen a few times. V gene TRBV6-1 combines with J gene TRBJ2-3, with 14 nucleotides matching TRBD2. Germline loops: CDR1 MNHNS, CDR2 SASEGT. The CDR3 extends over 16 amino acids. With V trimmed by 6 bases and J by 2 bases, 4 bases remained unmatched. The chain's CDR3 is CASRGLAGDYTDTQYF. The CDR3 nucleotides read TGTGCCAGCAGGGGACTAGCGGGGGATTACACAGATACGCAGTATTTT.

J is TRBJ2-1 and V is TRBV7-3; 8 positions agree with TRBD2. The trim removed 1 base at V and 10 bases at J, leaving 12 bases unmatched. Germline V CDR1 and CDR2: SGHTA, FQGTGA. CDR3 length equals 16 residues. The CDR3: CASSLKGNGGAWEQFF. CDR3 nucleotide sequence: TGTGCCAGCAGCTTAAAAGGGAACGGGGGGGCATGGGAGCAGTTCTTC.

J is TRBJ2-6 and V is TRBV12-3 or TRBV12-4; 8 positions agree with TRBD1. This CDR3 is 17 amino acids long. V was pared by 7 bases and J by 2 bases, with 10 bases of the junction left unmatched. The CDR3 DNA follows: TGTGCCAGCACCCTTCAGGGGGCGCTTGCTGGGGCCAACGTCCTGACTTTC. It translates to CASTLQGALAGANVLTF.

This clonotype came up many times. V is TRBV5-1 and J is TRBJ2-5, with D possibly TRBD1 on 5 matching bases. CDR3 length: 15 residues. Germline-derived CDR1 and CDR2 are SGHRS and YFSETQ. Trimming took 0 bases from V and 1 from J, leaving 10 bases between them. Here the CDR3 reads CASSLGQGSQETQYF. The DNA of the CDR3 is TGCGCCAGCAGCTTGGGGCAGGGAAGCCAAGAGACCCAGTACTTC.

This clonotype was seen at least ten times. The V and J genes are TRBV18 and TRBJ2-5; D remains ambiguous. V was cut by 2 bases and J by 1 base, with 5 bases left in between. This CDR3 is 13 amino acids long. Germline V gene data show CDR1 as KGHSH and CDR2 as LQKENI. CDR3 sequence reads: CASSPDGQETQYF. As DNA, the CDR3 is TGTGCCAGCTCACCAGACGGCCAAGAGACCCAGTACTTC.